The clone carrying this TCR beta chain was seen a handful of times. In the original workflow: Amplification with reference gene primers provided the estimates of nucleated cell counts. The method was immunoSEQ multiplex PCR; TCRdb's version includes in-frame clones alone and lacks a portion of them. V and J calls and clone size follow that table, whereas D and trimming were derived from the DNA. The sample lists 450,000 to 500,000 clones; approximately 90% were seen once. These data originate in a study of blood T cell repertoires in COVID-19. On the study more broadly: The cDNA or gDNA used as material had been derived from T cells, B-cell-depleted T cells, or PBMCs.

Participant age was about 18 to 89 years, and participants resided in fewer than 25 US areas. Cohort 3 recovery required two negative PCRs, clearance, or symptom resolution. In germline, CDR1 is SQVTM, CDR2 ANQGSEA. CDR3 length: 13 amino acids. Germline trimming cut 8 bases from V and 8 bases from J; bases unmatched to any gene: 10. This TCR was sampled from a woman aged 55 to 70 who had recovered from COVID-19. Sequences were obtained from PBMCs or T cells enriched from blood (not recorded which). V is TRBV29-1 and J is TRBJ2-1, with 9 bases lining up with TRBD1. CDR3 sequence: CSTTGTGSYEQFF. CDR3 bases: TGCAGCACTACCGGGACAGGGTCTTATGAGCAGTTCTTC.